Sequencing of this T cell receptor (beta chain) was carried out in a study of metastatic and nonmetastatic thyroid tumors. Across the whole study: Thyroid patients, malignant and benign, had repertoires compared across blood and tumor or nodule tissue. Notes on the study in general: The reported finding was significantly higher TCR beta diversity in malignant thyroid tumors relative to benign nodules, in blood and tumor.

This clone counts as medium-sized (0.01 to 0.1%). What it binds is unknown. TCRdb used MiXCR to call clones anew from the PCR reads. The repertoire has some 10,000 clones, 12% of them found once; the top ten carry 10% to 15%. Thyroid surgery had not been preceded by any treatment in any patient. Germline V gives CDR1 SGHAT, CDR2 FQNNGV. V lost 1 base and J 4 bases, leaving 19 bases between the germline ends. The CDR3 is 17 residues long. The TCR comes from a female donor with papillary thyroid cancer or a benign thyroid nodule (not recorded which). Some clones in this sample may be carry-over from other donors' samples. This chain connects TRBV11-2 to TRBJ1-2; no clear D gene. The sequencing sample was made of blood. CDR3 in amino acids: CASSLVPGSNLFYGYTF. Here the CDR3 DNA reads TGTGCCAGCAGCTTAGTTCCGGGTTCGAACCTTTTCTATGGCTACACCTTC.